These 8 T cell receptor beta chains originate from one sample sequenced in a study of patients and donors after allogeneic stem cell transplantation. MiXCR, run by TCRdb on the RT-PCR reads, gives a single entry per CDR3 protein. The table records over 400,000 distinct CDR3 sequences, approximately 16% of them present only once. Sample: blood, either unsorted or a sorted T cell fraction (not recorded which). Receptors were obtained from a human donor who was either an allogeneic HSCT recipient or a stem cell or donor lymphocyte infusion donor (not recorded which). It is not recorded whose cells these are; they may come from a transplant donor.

The CDR3 reads CASSDPGTRETQYF. CDR3 coding DNA: TGTGCCAGCAGCGATCCCGGGACCCGAGAGACCCAGTACTTC. J is TRBJ2-5 and V is TRBV11-3; either TRBD1 or TRBD2 may supply D (5 bases each). CDR3 size: 14 residues. From germline, CDR1 is SGHNT and CDR2 YENEEA. V shed 5 bases and J shed 4 bases, with 14 bases lying between them.

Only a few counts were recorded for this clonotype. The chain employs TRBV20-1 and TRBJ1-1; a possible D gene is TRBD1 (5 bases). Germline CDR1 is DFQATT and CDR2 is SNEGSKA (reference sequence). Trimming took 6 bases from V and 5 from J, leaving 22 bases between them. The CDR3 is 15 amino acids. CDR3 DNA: TGCAGTGCCCCCCTATCGGACCGGGCAGGGACTGAAGCTTTCTTT. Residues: CSAPLSDRAGTEAFF.

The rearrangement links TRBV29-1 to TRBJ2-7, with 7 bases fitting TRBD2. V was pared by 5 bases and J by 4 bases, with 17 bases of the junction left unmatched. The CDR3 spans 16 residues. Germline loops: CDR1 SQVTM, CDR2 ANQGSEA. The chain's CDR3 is CSVSEEAGALLYEQYF. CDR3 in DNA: TGCAGCGTTTCGGAGGAGGCGGGAGCCCTCCTTTACGAGCAGTACTTC.

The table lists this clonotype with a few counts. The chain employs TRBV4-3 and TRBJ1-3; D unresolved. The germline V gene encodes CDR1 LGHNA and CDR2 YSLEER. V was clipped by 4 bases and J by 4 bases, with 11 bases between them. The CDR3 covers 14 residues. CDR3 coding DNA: TGCGCCAGCAGCCCGGCCACCCCAGGAAACACCATATATTTT. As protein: CASSPATPGNTIYF.

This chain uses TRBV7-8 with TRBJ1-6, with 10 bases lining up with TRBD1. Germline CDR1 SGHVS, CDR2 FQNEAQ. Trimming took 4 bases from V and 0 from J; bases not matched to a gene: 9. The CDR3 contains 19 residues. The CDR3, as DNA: TGTGCCAGCAGCTCCTGGACAGGGGGAAGGAGCTCCTATAATTCACCCCTCCACTTT. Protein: CASSSWTGGRSSYNSPLHF.

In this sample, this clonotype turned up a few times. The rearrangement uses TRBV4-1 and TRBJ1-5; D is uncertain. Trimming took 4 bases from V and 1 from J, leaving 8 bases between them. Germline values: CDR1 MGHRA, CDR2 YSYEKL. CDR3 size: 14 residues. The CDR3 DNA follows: TGCGCCAGCAGCCGACCGTCCAGCAATCAGCCCCAGCATTTT. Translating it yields CASSRPSSNQPQHF.

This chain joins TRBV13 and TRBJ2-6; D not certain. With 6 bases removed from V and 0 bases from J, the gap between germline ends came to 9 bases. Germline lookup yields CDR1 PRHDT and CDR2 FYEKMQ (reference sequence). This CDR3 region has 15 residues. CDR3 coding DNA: TGTGCCAGCAGATTCATTAGCTCTGGGGCCAACGTCCTGACTTTC. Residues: CASRFISSGANVLTF.

CDR3 DNA sequence: TGTGCCAGCAGCTGGGAGGGAATGGAGCAGTACTTC. Protein sequence: CASSWEGMEQYF. The V call is TRBV7-2, the J call TRBJ2-7; 7 bases fit TRBD2. From germline, CDR1 is SGHTA and CDR2 FQGNSA. This CDR3 region has 12 residues. J was trimmed by 7 bases and V by 4 bases; bases with no gene match: 4. Combining the CDR3 with reference TRBV7-2 and TRBJ2-7 gives the whole variable domain GAGVSQSPSNKVTEKGKDVELRCDPISGHTALYWYRQSLGQGLEFLIYFQGNSAPDKSGLPSDRFSAERTGGSVSTLTIQRTQQEDSAVYLCASSWEGMEQYFGPGTRLTVT.